A single sample gave rise to the 25 T cell receptor beta chains below, sequenced in a study of blood T cell repertoires in COVID-19. Produced via immunoSEQ multiplex PCR; TCRdb's table is partial and in-frame only. Counted here are fewer than 200,000 clones, 82% occurring once; the ten biggest clones make up around 7%. Sequenced material: peripheral blood. The source is a middle-aged woman with COVID-19, enrolled during active disease.

The chain recombines TRBV4-2 with TRBJ1-4; D is ambiguous. CDR1 LGHNA and CDR2 YNFKEQ come from the germline V gene. This CDR3 spans 14 amino acids. Trimming stripped 5 bases from V and 5 bases from J, with 12 bases between. Here the CDR3 DNA reads TGTGCCAGCAGCTTGGACGGACTAAATGAAAAACTGTTTTTT. Residues: CASSLDGLNEKLFF.

CDR3 coding DNA: TGTGCCAGCAGCTTGACAGGCGGGTTCCAAGAGACCCAGTACTTC. It specifies CASSLTGGFQETQYF. The chain employs TRBV7-9 and TRBJ2-5; D possibly corresponds to TRBD1 (6 bases). From germline, CDR1 is SEHNR and CDR2 FQNEAQ (reference sequence). V shed 3 bases and J shed 1 base, with 12 bases lying between them. The CDR3 is made up of 15 amino acids.

V is TRBV5-8 and J is TRBJ1-5; no definite D call. The CDR3 sequence is 16 residues long. V was pared by 4 bases and J by 1 base, with 15 bases between. CDR1 SGHTS and CDR2 YDEGEE come from the germline V gene. CDR3: CASSPVGTRSNQPQHF. CDR3 sequence (DNA): TGTGCCAGCAGCCCCGTCGGTACTAGAAGCAATCAGCCCCAGCATTTT.

The chain is built from TRBV6-5 and TRBJ2-5; TRBD2 matches at 7 bases. There are 15 residues in the CDR3. The V gene end was trimmed by 6 bases and the J gene end by 2 bases; junction bases not matched to a gene: 9. Germline V gene lookup returns CDR1 MNHEY and CDR2 SVGAGI. CDR3 in amino acids: CASRPGVGGQETQYF. CDR3 sequence (DNA): TGTGCCAGCAGACCCGGGGTCGGGGGGCAAGAGACCCAGTACTTC.

This chain connects TRBV28 to TRBJ1-1; possibly TRBD1 for D (5 bases). The CDR3 has 14 amino acids. Per germline, CDR1 MDHEN and CDR2 SYDVKM. V was shortened by 5 bases and J by 1 base, with 11 bases between the two germline ends. As DNA, the CDR3 is TGTGCCAGCAGTCCGGACACTCCGAACACTGAAGCTTTCTTT. Residues: CASSPDTPNTEAFF.

V and J are TRBV4-2 and TRBJ1-1; tentative D call: TRBD1 (6 bases). This CDR3 has 11 residues. The V gene lost 3 bases and the J gene lost 8 bases, with 7 bases spanning the gap. CDR1 LGHNA and CDR2 YNFKEQ come from the germline V gene. In DNA form, the CDR3 reads TGTGCCAGCAGCCAGGGGGCGGAAGCTTTCTTT. As protein: CASSQGAEAFF.

This chain uses TRBV19 with TRBJ2-3, with unresolved D. V lost 7 bases to trimming and J lost 2 bases, with 13 bases between them. The germline gives CDR1 LNHDA, CDR2 SQIVND (reference sequence). This CDR3 has 14 amino acids. This CDR3 reads CASKRVQDTDTQYF. The CDR3 nucleotides read TGTGCCAGTAAACGTGTCCAGGACACAGATACGCAGTATTTT.

The CDR3 protein is CASSLLTGEGTEAFF. The DNA of the CDR3 is TGTGCCAGCAGCCTATTGACAGGGGAGGGAACTGAAGCTTTCTTT. The rearrangement joins TRBV5-6 to TRBJ1-1, with 8 bases identical to TRBD1. This CDR3 has 15 residues. Trimming removed 4 bases from V and 5 bases from J; junction bases left unmatched: 10. Germline CDR1 reads SGHDT; CDR2 reads YYEEEE.

The V call is TRBV27, the J call TRBJ1-2; D remains ambiguous. Germline CDR1 reads MNHEY; CDR2 reads SMNVEV (reference sequence). Trimming shortened V by 6 bases and J by 0 bases, and 5 bases separated the two germline ends. The CDR3 spans 12 residues. Here the CDR3 reads CASSGANYGYTF. The CDR3 bases are TGTGCCAGCAGCGGGGCTAACTATGGCTACACCTTC.

DNA for the CDR3: TGTGCCACCAGCAGAGATCTGATAGGACAACAGAACACTGAAGCTTTCTTT. Its protein product is CATSRDLIGQQNTEAFF. The chain employs TRBV15 and TRBJ1-1, with TRBD1 as a possible D gene (5 bases). This CDR3 is built from 17 residues. V lost 0 bases and J lost 1, with 15 bases in between. Germline CDR1 and CDR2: LNHNV and YYDKDF (reference sequence). Filled out from reference TRBV15 and TRBJ1-1, the complete variable domain reads DAMVIQNPRYQVTQFGKPVTLSCSQTLNHNVMYWYQQKSSQAPKLLFHYYDKDFNNEADTPDNFQSRRPNTSFCFLDIRSPGLGDTAMYLCATSRDLIGQQNTEAFFGQGTRLTVV.

The chain recombines TRBV2 with TRBJ2-2; possible D gene TRBD2, 5 bases. Germline V gene lookup returns CDR1 SNHLY and CDR2 FYNNEI. The CDR3 consists of 15 residues. V was trimmed by 7 bases and J by 5 bases, leaving 17 bases between them. The chain's CDR3 is CASTQLSGFTGELFF. CDR3 nucleotides: TGTGCCAGCACCCAGTTGAGCGGATTTACCGGGGAGCTGTTTTTT.

V and J are TRBV11-2 and TRBJ2-2, with a tentative D call TRBD1 (5 bases). The CDR3 is 16 amino acids. The germline V and J ends were trimmed by 4 bases and 2 bases, with 14 bases remaining between them. Germline CDR1 SGHAT, CDR2 FQNNGV. CDR3 protein: CASSSPGRANTGELFF. The DNA of the CDR3 is TGTGCCAGCAGCTCCCCCGGCAGGGCAAACACCGGGGAGCTGTTTTTT.

The gene calls are TRBV19 and TRBJ1-5, with D unclear. This CDR3 is 14 amino acids long. Trimming removed 7 bases from V and 0 bases from J, with 10 bases in between. CDR1 is LNHDA, CDR2 SQIVND, per germline (reference sequence). The DNA for the CDR3 is TGTGCCAGTACCCAGGAACTTAGCAATCAGCCCCAGCATTTT. Translating gives CASTQELSNQPQHF.

V and J are TRBV4-2 and TRBJ2-1; 8 nucleotides match TRBD1. Trimming cost V 0 bases and J 15 bases; bases outside gene matches: 7. The CDR3 is 13 residues long. CDR1 and CDR2 from the germline V gene are LGHNA and YNFKEQ. The CDR3 DNA follows: TGTGCCAGCAGCCAAGATCTCCGGGACAGGAGGTTCTTC. Translation: CASSQDLRDRRFF.

The chain employs TRBV5-4 and TRBJ2-1; 14 bases match TRBD2. J was trimmed by 4 bases and V by 0 bases; bases with no gene match: 6. Germline values: CDR1 SGHNT, CDR2 YYREEE (reference sequence). The CDR3 has 18 amino acids. The CDR3: CASSLVRTSGGTYNEQFF. As DNA, the CDR3 is TGTGCCAGCAGCTTGGTAAGGACTAGCGGGGGGACGTACAATGAGCAGTTCTTC.

V and J are TRBV7-2 and TRBJ1-1, with 12 bases matching TRBD1. The CDR3 contains 12 residues. The V segment lost 5 bases and the J segment 13 bases; nucleotides outside the gene matches: 5. The germline CDR1 and CDR2 sequences are SGHTA and FQGNSA. CDR3 residues: CASSRDRGRVFF. For the CDR3, the DNA is TGTGCCAGCAGCCGGGACAGGGGGCGCGTTTTCTTT. Drawing the rest from reference TRBV7-2 and TRBJ1-1, the complete variable domain is GAGVSQSPSNKVTEKGKDVELRCDPISGHTALYWYRQSLGQGLEFLIYFQGNSAPDKSGLPSDRFSAERTGGSVSTLTIQRTQQEDSAVYLCASSRDRGRVFFGQGTRLTVV.

The chain uses TRBV11-3 and TRBJ2-3, with unresolved D. The CDR3 loop spans 13 amino acids. The germline gives CDR1 SGHNT, CDR2 YENEEA. V was cut by 1 base and J by 1 base, with 3 bases left in between. The CDR3 DNA follows: TGTGCCAGCAGCTTAGCGGGCACAGATACGCAGTATTTT. This gives the protein CASSLAGTDTQYF.

This clone was seen more than once but under ten times. This chain joins TRBV12-5 and TRBJ2-3; perhaps TRBD2 as D (6 bases). The CDR3 is 15 amino acids. Trimming pared 6 bases from V and 1 base from J, leaving 14 bases between. Germline CDR1 is LGHNT and CDR2 is FRNRAP. CDR3 in amino acids: CASGHGGRGTDTQYF. Written as DNA, the CDR3 is TGTGCTAGTGGCCACGGGGGACGGGGCACAGATACGCAGTATTTT.

The V and J genes are TRBV6-5 and TRBJ2-1; weak D call: TRBD2 (6 bases). With 0 bases removed from V and 4 bases from J, the gap between germline ends came to 13 bases. The CDR3 spans 16 residues. The germline CDR1 and CDR2 sequences are MNHEY and SVGAGI. The CDR3 protein is CASSYSRLGAYNEQFF. The CDR3 DNA sequence: TGTGCCAGCAGTTACTCGCGACTAGGGGCTTACAATGAGCAGTTCTTC.

The chain joins TRBV6-6 to TRBJ2-7, with a tentative D call TRBD1 (5 bases). Germline CDR1 is MNHNY and CDR2 is SVGAGI (reference sequence). The length of the CDR3 is 14 residues. V dropped 6 bases and J dropped 1 base, with 13 bases sitting between them. The CDR3 DNA sequence: TGTGCCAGCAGCCCGACAGCTCCTTCCTACGAGCAGTACTTC. It is translated as CASSPTAPSYEQYF.

The chain links TRBV27 to TRBJ2-7; 8 nucleotides match TRBD2. CDR1 MNHEY and CDR2 SMNVEV come from the germline V gene (reference sequence). J gave up 0 bases and V 11 bases, and 24 bases lay outside the gene matches. This CDR3 region has 19 residues. The CDR3 DNA is TGTGCCGGGTCGGGGCCCATGAGTGGCGGGGGGCCCAGCTCCTACGAGCAGTACGTC. Amino acid sequence: CAGSGPMSGGGPSSYEQYV.

CDR3 bases: TGTGCCAGCAGCTCAGGGGGGCCCAATGAGCAGTTCTTC. This gives the protein CASSSGGPNEQFF. This sequence joins TRBV13 and TRBJ2-1; tentatively, D is TRBD1 (7 bases). With 4 bases removed from V and 6 bases from J, the gap between germline ends came to 10 bases. The CDR3 extends over 13 amino acids. The germline gives CDR1 PRHDT, CDR2 FYEKMQ (reference sequence).

CDR3 sequence reads: CASSPSENTEAFF. The CDR3 coding sequence is TGTGCCAGCAGTCCCAGCGAGAACACTGAAGCTTTCTTT. The V gene is TRBV12-3 or TRBV12-4, the J gene TRBJ1-1; D is ambiguous. Deletions cut 5 bases from V and 1 base from J, with 8 bases between. The CDR3 covers 13 residues.

About this clone itself: In the same sample, other DNA sequences code for this CDR3. This chain connects TRBV9 to TRBJ2-5, with 7 bases matching TRBD2. V dropped 0 bases and J dropped 3; count of bases not matched to a gene: 2. Germline V gene data show CDR1 as SGDLS and CDR2 as YYNGEE. This CDR3 region has 14 residues. The CDR3 loop is CASSVGSGKETQYF. The CDR3 DNA sequence: TGTGCCAGCAGCGTAGGGAGCGGGAAAGAGACCCAGTACTTC.

The rearrangement uses TRBV12-3 or TRBV12-4 and TRBJ2-1; no reliable D call. The CDR3 length is 11 residues. V was trimmed by 4 bases and J by 8 bases, leaving 6 bases between them. CDR3 protein: CASSYTHEQFF. CDR3 sequence (DNA): TGTGCCAGCAGTTACACCCATGAGCAGTTCTTC.